The 7 T cell receptor beta chains listed next were all sequenced from one sample in a study of CD8+CD57+ T cells in acquired aplastic anemia. The TCR beta profiling, which covered VDJ combination and CDR3 sequence, was carried out using genomic DNA as the template. TCRdb used MiXCR to reprocess the reads, holding one entry per CDR3 protein. The sample lists about 150,000 distinct CDR3 sequences, approximately 52% seen once, with about an eighth in the top ten. Those patients picked for sequencing had displayed CD8+CD57+ cell expansion on flow cytometry. Sequencing was carried out using sorted CD4+, CD8+, or CD8+CD57+ T cells (not recorded which) from PBMCs. These receptors were obtained from a human donor with aplastic anemia.

J is TRBJ2-7 and V is TRBV2; 11 bases align to TRBD1. The V segment lost 1 base and the J segment 5 bases; nucleotides outside the gene matches: 4. This CDR3 spans 15 amino acids. CDR1 and CDR2 (germline): SNHLY, FYNNEI. In nucleotides, the CDR3 is TGTGCCAGCAGTGAAGGGACAGGGGGCAGGGACGAGCAGTACTTC. Its translation: CASSEGTGGRDEQYF.

This clonotype was detected once. The rearrangement links TRBV20-1 to TRBJ2-5; D not certain. Looked up from germline, CDR1 is DFQATT and CDR2 is SNEGSKA (reference sequence). There are 11 residues in the CDR3. Between the trimmed V and J ends, which lost 0 bases and 4 bases, there was a span of 3 bases. This CDR3 is CSARDRETQYF. The CDR3 coding sequence is TGCAGTGCTAGAGATCGAGAGACCCAGTACTTC.

This clonotype was recorded at least ten times. This chain joins TRBV19 and TRBJ1-1; possible D gene TRBD1, 5 bases. Trimming took off 5 bases at V and 3 bases at J, with 10 bases between the two ends. Germline values: CDR1 LNHDA, CDR2 SQIVND (reference sequence). This CDR3 contains 13 residues. In nucleotides, the CDR3 is TGTGCCAGTAGTCCGACAGATTACACTGAAGCTTTCTTT. Its translation is CASSPTDYTEAFF.

The V call is TRBV6-1, the J call TRBJ1-1; D is perhaps TRBD1 (6 bases). Trimming cost V 8 bases and J 3 bases, with 16 bases left between them. The CDR3 spans 14 residues. Germline-derived CDR1 and CDR2 are MNHNS and SASEGT. CDR3 nucleotides: TGTGCCAGCGCCTTAGGTCAGGGGTACACTGAAGCTTTCTTT. Translation gives CASALGQGYTEAFF.

The chain recombines TRBV2 with TRBJ2-7; D gene unclear. Looked up from germline, CDR1 is SNHLY and CDR2 is FYNNEI. V was shortened by 8 bases and J by 0 bases, with 11 bases between the two germline ends. The CDR3 runs to 13 residues. CDR3 bases: TGTGCCAGCCAACTTTGGAGCTCCTACGAGCAGTACTTC. Its protein is CASQLWSSYEQYF.

Of note for this clonotype: A much larger clonotype is one base distant, so this may be a read error. The V and J genes are TRBV4-3 and TRBJ2-7; TRBD2 matches at 9 bases. CDR1 is LGHNA and CDR2 is YSLEER in the germline V gene. CDR3 size: 17 residues. The chain's CDR3 is CASSQDRGSGGSYERYF. As DNA, the CDR3 is TGCGCCAGCAGCCAAGATCGGGGTAGCGGGGGCTCCTACGAGCGGTACTTC.

The chain has TRBV4-2 and TRBJ2-5; D possibly corresponds to TRBD1 (5 bases). Judging by the DNA end, TRBJ2-7 fits better; the J call may be wrong. The CDR3 runs 12 residues. Germline values: CDR1 LGHNA, CDR2 YNFKEQ. CDR3 amino acids: CASSPLQGEQYF. CDR3 coding DNA: TGTGCCAGCAGCCCCTTGCAGGGCGAGCAGTACTTC.